This T cell receptor beta chain was recovered during a study of blood T cell repertoires in COVID-19. Sequencing was performed with immunoSEQ multiplex PCR; in TCRdb, only in-frame clones are kept and a portion is missing. In the table there are some 320,000 clones, roughly 90% of which are singletons. Trimming took 8 bases from V and 6 from J; bases not matched to a gene: 6. Germline V gene sequence: CDR1 SNHLY, CDR2 FYNNEI. This CDR3 has 14 residues. The clonotype comes from a man in his sixties who had recovered from COVID-19. The V gene is TRBV2, the J gene TRBJ1-5; 11 bases match TRBD1. Sequenced sample: PBMCs or T cells enriched from blood (not recorded which). The CDR3 sequence is CASGQGAKRQPQHF. The CDR3 DNA follows: TGTGCCAGCGGACAGGGGGCGAAACGTCAGCCCCAGCATTTT.